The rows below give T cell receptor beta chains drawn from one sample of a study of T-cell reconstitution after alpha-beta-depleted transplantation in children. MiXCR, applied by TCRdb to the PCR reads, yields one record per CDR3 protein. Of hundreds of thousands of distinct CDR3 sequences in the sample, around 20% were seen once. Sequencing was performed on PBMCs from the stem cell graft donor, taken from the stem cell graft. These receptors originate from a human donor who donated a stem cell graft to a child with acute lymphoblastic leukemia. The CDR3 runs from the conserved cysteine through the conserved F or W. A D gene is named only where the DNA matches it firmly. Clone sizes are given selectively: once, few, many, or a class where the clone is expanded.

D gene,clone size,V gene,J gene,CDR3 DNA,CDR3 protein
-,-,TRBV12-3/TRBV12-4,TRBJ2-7,TGTGCCAGCAGTCTCTCGGGCGCACCGAACTTCGAGCAGTACTTC,CASSLSGAPNFEQYF
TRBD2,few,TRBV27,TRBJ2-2,TGTGCCAGCAAAGGGGGGCTAGCGGGAGGGAAAGACACCGGGGAGCTGTTTTTT,CASKGGLAGGKDTGELFF
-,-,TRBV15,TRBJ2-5,TGTGCCACCAGCGGCGGAGGAAGATGGGCCAGAGAGACCCAGTACTTC,CATSGGGRWARETQYF
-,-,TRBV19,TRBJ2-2,TGTGCCAGTATGGGAGAAGCTCCCGCGAACACCGGGGAGCTGTTTTTT,CASMGEAPANTGELFF
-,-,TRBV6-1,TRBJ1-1,TGTGCCAGCTCCGCAGGGGAGTATGCCGCTGAAGCTTTCTTT,CASSAGEYAAEAFF
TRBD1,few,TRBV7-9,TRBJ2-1,TGTGCCAACCGACAGGGTAGACACAATGAGCAGTTCTTC,CANRQGRHNEQFF
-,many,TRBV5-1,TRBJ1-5,TGCGCCAGCAGCTTAGACTGGAATCAGCCCCAGCATTTT,CASSLDWNQPQHF
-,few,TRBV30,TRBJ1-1,TGTGCCTGGAGTGCGGACAGTCCTGTTGAAGCTTTCTTT,CAWSADSPVEAFF
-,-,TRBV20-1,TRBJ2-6,TGCAGTGCTAGAGATAGGGACAGGGCCAACGTCCTGACTTTC,CSARDRDRANVLTF
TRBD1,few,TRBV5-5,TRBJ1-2,TGTGCCAGCAGCTCCGACAGGGCGTGGGGCTACACCTTC,CASSSDRAWGYTF
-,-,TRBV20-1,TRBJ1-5,TGCAGTGCTAGTTTGGGACTCGGGCAGCCCCAGCATTTT,CSASLGLGQPQHF
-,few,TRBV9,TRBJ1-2,TGTGCCAGCAGCGTAGATCCCCTCCTACACCTTAGCCTACACTATGGCTACACCTTC,CASSVDPLLHLSLHYGYTF
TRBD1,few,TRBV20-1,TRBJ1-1,TGCAGTGCTCCTGCCGGGACAGGGGGCGCGGATACTGAAGCTTTCTTT,CSAPAGTGGADTEAFF